Listed below are T cell receptor beta chains from one sample, sequenced in a study of T cells in Graves' hyperthyroidism and ophthalmopathy. Each CDR3 protein gets one entry after TCRdb re-called the multiplex PCR reads with MiXCR. Seen here are fewer than 450,000 distinct CDR3 sequences, about a sixth observed once, and the top ten hold about a third. Sequenced input: blood. These receptors were taken from a woman in her twenties or thirties with Graves' hyperthyroidism that later progressed to Graves' ophthalmopathy. CDR3s include the opening cysteine and the closing phenylalanine or tryptophan. D genes are given only for firm matches. Not all rows give a size; the values are once, few, many and, for expanded clones, a class.

clone_size: .
d_call: .
cdr3_length: 15
j_call: TRBJ2-2
v_call: TRBV7-9
cdr3_aa: CATSLGTANTGELFF
cdr3_nt: TGTGCCACCAGCCTCGGGACGGCGAACACCGGGGAGCTGTTTTTT

clone_size: many
d_call: TRBD1
cdr3_length: 15
j_call: TRBJ1-5
v_call: TRBV5-5
cdr3_aa: CASSDTGDSNQPQHF
cdr3_nt: TGTGCCAGCAGCGATACAGGGGATAGCAATCAGCCCCAGCATTTT

clone_size: few
d_call: TRBD2
cdr3_length: 16
j_call: TRBJ2-1
v_call: TRBV7-2
cdr3_aa: CASSFPIAGGTNEQFF
cdr3_nt: TGTGCCAGCAGCTTCCCTATAGCGGGGGGAACGAATGAGCAGTTCTTC

clone_size: .
d_call: .
cdr3_length: 13
j_call: TRBJ2-1
v_call: TRBV10-2
cdr3_aa: CASSVGGGLLGFF
cdr3_nt: TGCGCCAGCAGTGTGGGCGGGGGCCTGCTAGGGTTCTTC

clone_size: many
d_call: .
cdr3_length: 16
j_call: TRBJ1-4
v_call: TRBV13
cdr3_aa: CASSRGKEGRFEKLFF
cdr3_nt: TGTGCCAGCAGCCGAGGGAAGGAGGGTCGTTTTGAAAAACTGTTTTTT

clone_size: many
d_call: .
cdr3_length: 16
j_call: TRBJ1-2
v_call: TRBV5-8
cdr3_aa: CASSLGSTVGDYGYTF
cdr3_nt: TGTGCCAGCAGCTTGGGGAGTACGGTGGGGGACTATGGCTACACCTTC

clone_size: .
d_call: .
cdr3_length: 15
j_call: TRBJ2-7
v_call: TRBV27
cdr3_aa: CASSLGGTVLYEQYF
cdr3_nt: TGTGCCAGCAGCCTGGGGGGGACAGTCCTATACGAGCAGTACTTC

clone_size: many
d_call: .
cdr3_length: 16
j_call: TRBJ2-5
v_call: TRBV5-6
cdr3_aa: CASSLAPGRIQETQYF
cdr3_nt: TGTGCCAGCAGCTTGGCCCCAGGGAGGATACAAGAGACCCAGTACTTC

clone_size: many
d_call: .
cdr3_length: 12
j_call: TRBJ1-5
v_call: TRBV7-8
cdr3_aa: CASSLAEQPQHF
cdr3_nt: TGTGCCAGCAGCTTAGCGGAGCAGCCCCAGCATTTT

clone_size: .
d_call: .
cdr3_length: 16
j_call: TRBJ2-3
v_call: TRBV27
cdr3_aa: CASSSFTSTGTDTQYF
cdr3_nt: TGTGCCAGCAGTTCGTTCACAAGCACGGGGACAGATACGCAGTATTTT

clone_size: few
d_call: .
cdr3_length: 16
j_call: TRBJ2-3
v_call: TRBV5-1
cdr3_aa: CASSLAEGGRSDTQYF
cdr3_nt: TGCGCCAGCAGCTTGGCCGAGGGGGGCAGATCAGATACGCAGTATTTT

clone_size: .
d_call: TRBD1
cdr3_length: 13
j_call: TRBJ1-2
v_call: TRBV29-1
cdr3_aa: CSVATSQGTGYTF
cdr3_nt: TGCAGCGTCGCGACCTCACAGGGGACTGGCTACACCTTC

clone_size: many
d_call: .
cdr3_length: 13
j_call: TRBJ2-5
v_call: TRBV5-6
cdr3_aa: CASSTTAGETQYF
cdr3_nt: TGTGCCAGCAGCACAACGGCGGGGGAGACCCAGTACTTC

clone_size: many
d_call: TRBD2
cdr3_length: 16
j_call: TRBJ2-1
v_call: TRBV2
cdr3_aa: CASSEASGRAVNEQFF
cdr3_nt: TGTGCCAGCAGCGAAGCTAGCGGGAGGGCCGTTAATGAGCAGTTCTTC

clone_size: many
d_call: .
cdr3_length: 16
j_call: TRBJ2-2
v_call: TRBV19
cdr3_aa: CASSIYGRANTGELFF
cdr3_nt: TGTGCCAGTAGTATCTACGGCAGAGCGAACACCGGGGAGCTGTTTTTT

clone_size: few
d_call: .
cdr3_length: 18
j_call: TRBJ2-6
v_call: TRBV28
cdr3_aa: CASRPTFGDSSGANVLTF
cdr3_nt: TGTGCCAGCAGACCGACCTTTGGGGACTCCTCTGGGGCCAACGTCCTGACTTTC

clone_size: .
d_call: TRBD1
cdr3_length: 14
j_call: TRBJ1-2
v_call: TRBV18
cdr3_aa: CASSLLIQGNGYTF
cdr3_nt: TGTGCCAGCTCACTACTAATACAGGGGAATGGCTACACCTTC

clone_size: .
d_call: .
cdr3_length: 16
j_call: TRBJ2-1
v_call: TRBV7-8
cdr3_aa: CASTDLGGSSYNEQFF
cdr3_nt: TGTGCCAGCACCGACTTAGGGGGAAGCTCCTACAATGAGCAGTTCTTC

clone_size: many
d_call: .
cdr3_length: 15
j_call: TRBJ2-1
v_call: TRBV2
cdr3_aa: CASSDGQGNRNEQFF
cdr3_nt: TGTGCCAGCAGTGACGGGCAAGGGAATAGGAATGAGCAGTTCTTC

clone_size: .
d_call: .
cdr3_length: 14
j_call: TRBJ1-1
v_call: TRBV20-1
cdr3_aa: CSASSLAGNTEAFF
cdr3_nt: TGCAGTGCTAGTTCCCTCGCAGGGAACACTGAAGCTTTCTTT

clone_size: few
d_call: .
cdr3_length: 14
j_call: TRBJ2-4
v_call: TRBV19
cdr3_aa: CASSISYRENIQYF
cdr3_nt: TGTGCCAGTAGTATTTCTTACAGGGAGAACATTCAGTACTTC

clone_size: many
d_call: .
cdr3_length: 11
j_call: TRBJ2-7
v_call: TRBV28
cdr3_aa: CASSSAGEQYF
cdr3_nt: TGTGCCAGCAGTTCGGCGGGCGAGCAGTACTTC

clone_size: .
d_call: .
cdr3_length: 17
j_call: TRBJ2-1
v_call: TRBV11-2
cdr3_aa: CASSSPGDFIGLNEQFF
cdr3_nt: TGTGCCAGCAGTTCGCCCGGGGACTTTATTGGTTTGAATGAGCAGTTCTTC

clone_size: many
d_call: .
cdr3_length: 13
j_call: TRBJ1-1
v_call: TRBV12-3/TRBV12-4
cdr3_aa: CASSSGVTTEAFF
cdr3_nt: TGTGCCAGCAGTTCAGGGGTTACCACTGAAGCTTTCTTT

clone_size: .
d_call: .
cdr3_length: 14
j_call: TRBJ1-1
v_call: TRBV25-1
cdr3_aa: CASSEFTDNTEAFF
cdr3_nt: TGTGCCAGCAGTGAATTTACGGACAACACTGAAGCTTTCTTT

clone_size: .
d_call: TRBD1
cdr3_length: 13
j_call: TRBJ2-7
v_call: TRBV27
cdr3_aa: CASSRQGIDEQYF
cdr3_nt: TGTGCCAGCAGCCGACAGGGGATCGACGAGCAGTACTTC

clone_size: many
d_call: TRBD2
cdr3_length: 14
j_call: TRBJ2-7
v_call: TRBV15
cdr3_aa: CATSRGTSGYEQYF
cdr3_nt: TGTGCCACCAGCAGAGGGACTAGCGGCTACGAGCAGTACTTC

clone_size: many
d_call: TRBD2
cdr3_length: 14
j_call: TRBJ2-1
v_call: TRBV27
cdr3_aa: CASSRAGANNEQFF
cdr3_nt: TGTGCCAGCAGTCGAGCGGGAGCGAACAATGAGCAGTTCTTC

clone_size: many
d_call: .
cdr3_length: 15
j_call: TRBJ2-6
v_call: TRBV28
cdr3_aa: CASSSTSTGANVLTF
cdr3_nt: TGTGCCAGCAGTTCCACATCGACTGGGGCCAACGTCCTGACTTTC

clone_size: many
d_call: TRBD1
cdr3_length: 13
j_call: TRBJ1-2
v_call: TRBV6-1
cdr3_aa: CASSAGQAGGYTF
cdr3_nt: TGTGCCAGCAGCGCCGGACAGGCTGGAGGCTACACCTTC

clone_size: many
d_call: .
cdr3_length: 14
j_call: TRBJ2-3
v_call: TRBV30
cdr3_aa: CAWSSGGRLDTQYF
cdr3_nt: TGTGCCTGGAGTTCCGGGGGAAGATTGGATACGCAGTATTTT

clone_size: many
d_call: TRBD2
cdr3_length: 15
j_call: TRBJ2-1
v_call: TRBV12-3/TRBV12-4
cdr3_aa: CASSPSGRAENEQFF
cdr3_nt: TGTGCCAGCAGTCCTAGCGGGAGGGCCGAGAATGAGCAGTTCTTC

clone_size: many
d_call: TRBD1
cdr3_length: 17
j_call: TRBJ2-7
v_call: TRBV7-9
cdr3_aa: CASSLQTGGIVDYEQYF
cdr3_nt: TGTGCCAGCAGCCTCCAGACAGGGGGCATTGTCGACTACGAGCAGTACTTC

clone_size: many
d_call: TRBD2
cdr3_length: 15
j_call: TRBJ2-5
v_call: TRBV12-3/TRBV12-4
cdr3_aa: CASVSSGTFQETQYF
cdr3_nt: TGTGCCAGCGTTTCTAGCGGGACCTTCCAAGAGACCCAGTACTTC

clone_size: few
d_call: TRBD2
cdr3_length: 12
j_call: TRBJ2-5
v_call: TRBV6-1
cdr3_aa: CASGLAWETQYF
cdr3_nt: TGTGCCAGTGGACTAGCTTGGGAGACCCAGTACTTC

clone_size: .
d_call: TRBD1
cdr3_length: 16
j_call: TRBJ2-6
v_call: TRBV19
cdr3_aa: CASSPNTGAGANVLTF
cdr3_nt: TGTGCCAGTAGTCCTAATACAGGGGCTGGGGCCAACGTCCTGACTTTC

clone_size: few
d_call: .
cdr3_length: 12
j_call: TRBJ1-2
v_call: TRBV7-2
cdr3_aa: CASSPYGYGYTF
cdr3_nt: TGTGCCAGCAGCCCGTATGGCTATGGCTACACCTTC

clone_size: many
d_call: .
cdr3_length: 15
j_call: TRBJ2-1
v_call: TRBV2
cdr3_aa: CASSGQPSSYNEQFF
cdr3_nt: TGTGCCAGCAGTGGGCAGCCAAGCTCCTACAATGAGCAGTTCTTC

clone_size: few
d_call: TRBD2
cdr3_length: 15
j_call: TRBJ2-5
v_call: TRBV9
cdr3_aa: CASSVGGGGDETQYF
cdr3_nt: TGTGCCAGCAGCGTAGGGGGTGGGGGGGACGAGACCCAGTACTTC

clone_size: many
d_call: .
cdr3_length: 15
j_call: TRBJ1-6
v_call: TRBV5-1
cdr3_aa: CASSRGTSSNSPLHF
cdr3_nt: TGCGCCAGCAGCCGTGGGACTTCATCGAATTCACCCCTCCACTTT

clone_size: few
d_call: .
cdr3_length: 13
j_call: TRBJ2-5
v_call: TRBV24-1
cdr3_aa: CATSEEGTETQYF
cdr3_nt: TGTGCCACCAGTGAGGAAGGGACGGAGACCCAGTACTTC

clone_size: many
d_call: .
cdr3_length: 15
j_call: TRBJ2-2
v_call: TRBV2
cdr3_aa: CASQVDATGTGELFF
cdr3_nt: TGTGCCAGCCAGGTCGACGCCACGGGGACCGGGGAGCTGTTTTTT

clone_size: many
d_call: TRBD2
cdr3_length: 15
j_call: TRBJ2-5
v_call: TRBV28
cdr3_aa: CASSRRLAGEETQYF
cdr3_nt: TGTGCCAGCAGCCGTAGACTAGCGGGAGAAGAGACCCAGTACTTC

clone_size: many
d_call: .
cdr3_length: 15
j_call: TRBJ2-3
v_call: TRBV10-3
cdr3_aa: CAISGVDFESDTQYF
cdr3_nt: TGTGCCATCAGTGGTGTGGACTTTGAATCAGATACGCAGTATTTT